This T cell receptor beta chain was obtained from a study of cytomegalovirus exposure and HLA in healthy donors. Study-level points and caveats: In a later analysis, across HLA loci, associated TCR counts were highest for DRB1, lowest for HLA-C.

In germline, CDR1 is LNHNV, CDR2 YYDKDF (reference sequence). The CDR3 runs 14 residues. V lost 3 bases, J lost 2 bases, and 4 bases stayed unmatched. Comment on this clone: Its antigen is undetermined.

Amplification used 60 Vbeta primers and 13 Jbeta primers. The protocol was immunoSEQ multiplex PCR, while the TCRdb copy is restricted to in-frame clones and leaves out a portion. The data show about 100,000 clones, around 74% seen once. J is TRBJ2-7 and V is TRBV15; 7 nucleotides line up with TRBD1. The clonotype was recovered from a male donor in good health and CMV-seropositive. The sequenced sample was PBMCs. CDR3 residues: CATSSRQGTYEQYF. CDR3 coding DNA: TGTGCCACCAGCAGCCGACAGGGAACCTACGAGCAGTACTTC.